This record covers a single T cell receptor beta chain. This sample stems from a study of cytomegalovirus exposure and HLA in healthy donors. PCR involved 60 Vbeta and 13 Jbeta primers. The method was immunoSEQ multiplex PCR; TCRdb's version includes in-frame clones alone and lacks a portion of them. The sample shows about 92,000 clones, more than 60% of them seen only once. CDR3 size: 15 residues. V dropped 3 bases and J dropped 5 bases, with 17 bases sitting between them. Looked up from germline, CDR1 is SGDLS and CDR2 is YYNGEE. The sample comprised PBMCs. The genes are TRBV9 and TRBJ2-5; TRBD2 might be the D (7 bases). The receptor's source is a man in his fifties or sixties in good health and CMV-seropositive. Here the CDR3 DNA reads TGTGCCAGCAGCGCCCGAGGGGGGGGCTGGGAGACCCAGTACTTC. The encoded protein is CASSARGGGWETQYF.